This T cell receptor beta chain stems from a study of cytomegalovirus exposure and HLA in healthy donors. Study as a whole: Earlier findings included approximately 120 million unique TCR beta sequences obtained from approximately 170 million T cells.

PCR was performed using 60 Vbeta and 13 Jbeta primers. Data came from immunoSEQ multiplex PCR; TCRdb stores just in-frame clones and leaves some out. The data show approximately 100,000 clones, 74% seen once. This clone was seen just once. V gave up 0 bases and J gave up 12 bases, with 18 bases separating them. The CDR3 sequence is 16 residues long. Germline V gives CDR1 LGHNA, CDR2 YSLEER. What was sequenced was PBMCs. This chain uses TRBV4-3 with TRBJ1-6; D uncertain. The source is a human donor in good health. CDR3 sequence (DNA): TGCGCCAGCAGCCAAGAAATTTCGGATCTCGGACTACCCCTCCACTTT. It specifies CASSQEISDLGLPLHF.